The rows below give T cell receptor beta chains drawn from one sample of a study of beta chain features in type 1 diabetes. Here immunoSEQ multiplex PCR was the method, and the copy in TCRdb shows in-frame clones only, minus some. The sample carries tens of thousands of clones, 25% to 35% recorded once. Sequencing was performed on stem cell memory CD4+ T cells from blood. All receptors derive from a woman aged 18-29 years in good health. Each CDR3 is given with its conserved first and last residue. D genes are given only for firm matches.

J gene: TRBJ2-3; V gene: TRBV18; D gene: -; CDR3 protein: CASSPSQGGGTDTQYF
J gene: TRBJ2-3; V gene: TRBV10-3; D gene: -; CDR3 protein: CAIRSGSSTDTQYF
J gene: TRBJ2-7; V gene: TRBV6-1; D gene: TRBD1; CDR3 protein: CASSARDSAYEQYF
J gene: TRBJ2-3; V gene: TRBV10-1; D gene: TRBD2; CDR3 protein: CASGIGSGTTDTQYF
J gene: TRBJ2-5; V gene: TRBV4-1; D gene: -; CDR3 protein: CASSQGTGVRETQYF
J gene: TRBJ2-3; V gene: TRBV7-8; D gene: TRBD1; CDR3 protein: CASSLQGDGTDTQYF
J gene: TRBJ2-7; V gene: TRBV13; D gene: -; CDR3 protein: CASSPPRTYEQYF
J gene: TRBJ2-5; V gene: TRBV18; D gene: -; CDR3 protein: CASSDFGAEAQYF
J gene: TRBJ1-1; V gene: TRBV5-5; D gene: -; CDR3 protein: CASSLPGAYEAFF
J gene: TRBJ2-2; V gene: TRBV7-9; D gene: TRBD1; CDR3 protein: CASSLRTGETGELFF
J gene: TRBJ2-5; V gene: TRBV5-1; D gene: -; CDR3 protein: CASSSGPQETQYF
J gene: TRBJ2-7; V gene: TRBV6-9; D gene: -; CDR3 protein: CASRLGGAYEQYF
J gene: TRBJ1-1; V gene: TRBV2; D gene: TRBD1; CDR3 protein: CASSLQGYTEAFF
J gene: TRBJ1-5; V gene: TRBV5-4; D gene: -; CDR3 protein: CASSPGGGSNQPQHF
J gene: TRBJ2-7; V gene: TRBV7-2; D gene: -; CDR3 protein: CASSGTRGGQYF
J gene: TRBJ2-2; V gene: TRBV7-2; D gene: TRBD2; CDR3 protein: CASSPTSGGNTGELFF
J gene: TRBJ2-1; V gene: TRBV2; D gene: -; CDR3 protein: CASSPQGLQYNEQFF
J gene: TRBJ2-5; V gene: TRBV4-1; D gene: -; CDR3 protein: CASSQGISIQETQYF
J gene: TRBJ1-1; V gene: TRBV11-1; D gene: TRBD1; CDR3 protein: CASSRDRVAEAFF
J gene: TRBJ1-2; V gene: TRBV6-5; D gene: -; CDR3 protein: CAIRGSQGDGYTF
J gene: TRBJ2-7; V gene: TRBV5-4; D gene: TRBD1; CDR3 protein: CASSFSSGQGSNEQYF
J gene: TRBJ1-5; V gene: TRBV11-2; D gene: -; CDR3 protein: CASSPGLHAGQPQHF
J gene: TRBJ1-4; V gene: TRBV4-1; D gene: -; CDR3 protein: CASSQVLREKLFF
J gene: TRBJ2-5; V gene: TRBV30; D gene: TRBD2; CDR3 protein: CAWSVVSGGTQYF
J gene: TRBJ2-5; V gene: TRBV13; D gene: TRBD1; CDR3 protein: CASSPGTGGGTQYF
J gene: TRBJ2-3; V gene: TRBV7-8; D gene: TRBD2; CDR3 protein: CASSLIRTSGRSQYF
J gene: TRBJ2-3; V gene: TRBV7-9; D gene: -; CDR3 protein: CASSRGYTDTQYF
J gene: TRBJ1-4; V gene: TRBV30; D gene: TRBD1; CDR3 protein: CAWSVQGAEKKLFF
J gene: TRBJ2-1; V gene: TRBV5-1; D gene: TRBD2; CDR3 protein: CASSQGLAGERLFF
J gene: TRBJ1-2; V gene: TRBV7-2; D gene: -; CDR3 protein: CASSLSRPETNYGYTF
J gene: TRBJ2-5; V gene: TRBV6-5; D gene: TRBD2; CDR3 protein: CASSYLGTTGTQYF
J gene: TRBJ1-2; V gene: TRBV30; D gene: TRBD1; CDR3 protein: CAWGQGYGYTF
J gene: TRBJ2-7; V gene: TRBV7-2; D gene: TRBD2; CDR3 protein: CASSLVSGGESYEQYF
J gene: TRBJ2-3; V gene: TRBV5-4; D gene: TRBD2; CDR3 protein: CATTSGGLTDTQYF
J gene: TRBJ2-2; V gene: TRBV30; D gene: TRBD1; CDR3 protein: CAWSGGTGITGELFF
J gene: TRBJ2-7; V gene: TRBV4-2; D gene: TRBD2; CDR3 protein: CASSQGGAGGREQYF
J gene: TRBJ2-2; V gene: TRBV5-4; D gene: TRBD2; CDR3 protein: CASSFGGRDNTGELFF
J gene: TRBJ2-6; V gene: TRBV19; D gene: TRBD2; CDR3 protein: CASSTPGLAGVVGANVLTF
J gene: TRBJ1-1; V gene: TRBV2; D gene: -; CDR3 protein: CASSANREGNTEAFF
J gene: TRBJ2-3; V gene: TRBV2; D gene: TRBD2; CDR3 protein: CASSEGLAGGTDTQYF
J gene: TRBJ1-2; V gene: TRBV5-5; D gene: -; CDR3 protein: CASSLNMGGDGYTF
J gene: TRBJ2-7; V gene: TRBV7-9; D gene: -; CDR3 protein: CASSLDTSYEQYF
J gene: TRBJ1-4; V gene: TRBV5-8; D gene: -; CDR3 protein: CASSLEGRGNEKLFF
J gene: TRBJ2-1; V gene: TRBV7-2; D gene: TRBD2; CDR3 protein: CASSLVGLAGGLRNEQFF
J gene: TRBJ2-5; V gene: TRBV6-6; D gene: TRBD1; CDR3 protein: CASSQDRGEETQYF
J gene: TRBJ1-1; V gene: TRBV6-6; D gene: TRBD1; CDR3 protein: CASSPVQGAGTEAFF
J gene: TRBJ2-7; V gene: TRBV7-2; D gene: TRBD2; CDR3 protein: CASSSSSGRQYEQYF
J gene: TRBJ2-1; V gene: TRBV5-1; D gene: -; CDR3 protein: CASSLTGGQYNEQFF
J gene: TRBJ2-1; V gene: TRBV7-9; D gene: TRBD2; CDR3 protein: CASSMGLNRYNEQFF
J gene: TRBJ1-1; V gene: TRBV4-1; D gene: -; CDR3 protein: CASSHLGRSTEAFF
J gene: TRBJ1-4; V gene: TRBV29-1; D gene: -; CDR3 protein: CSVWAGGEKLFF
J gene: TRBJ1-2; V gene: TRBV19; D gene: -; CDR3 protein: CASSPTNYGYTF
J gene: TRBJ1-4; V gene: TRBV2; D gene: -; CDR3 protein: CASSLGAAHEKLFF
J gene: TRBJ2-7; V gene: TRBV4-1; D gene: TRBD2; CDR3 protein: CASSLRPGGERDEQYF
J gene: TRBJ1-1; V gene: TRBV2; D gene: -; CDR3 protein: CASSEARRGAFF
J gene: TRBJ2-1; V gene: TRBV7-2; D gene: -; CDR3 protein: CASTRTADSCNEQFF
J gene: TRBJ1-2; V gene: TRBV27; D gene: TRBD1; CDR3 protein: CASSSHPGQDDYGYTF